This T cell receptor (beta chain) is drawn from a study of vaccination and CD4 T cells after COVID-19. Treatment specified: approximately nine-day PBMC culture with coronavirus spike peptide pools or control peptides (ViraFEST assay). ViraFEST enlarged antigen-specific T cell populations with peptide pools and afterwards sequenced TCRs. This CDR3 is 12 amino acids long. From germline, CDR1 is DFQATT and CDR2 SNEGSKA (reference sequence). Trimming removed 6 bases from V and 1 base from J, with 9 bases in between. This clonotype appeared a single time. Its antigen is unidentified. Cultured CD4+ T-cell DNA underwent Oncomine TCR Beta short-read sequencing. TCRdb ran MiXCR on the PCR reads and lists one entry per CDR3 protein. The sample carries more than 25,000 distinct CDR3 sequences, roughly 60% recorded once.

V usage is TRBV20-1 and J usage is TRBJ2-5; possible D gene TRBD2, 6 bases. Sequencing was performed on CD4+ T cells from blood, cultured in vitro, taken after SARS-CoV-2 vaccination. This sequence was found in a human donor who received a COVID-19 vaccine. The CDR3 nucleotides are TGCAGTGCGGGGGACTTCCAAGAGACCCAGTACTTC. It codes for CSAGDFQETQYF.